This TCR beta chain was sequenced for a study of T cell changes during pregnancy in multiple sclerosis. Libraries were prepared by immunoSEQ multiplex PCR; TCRdb keeps only in-frame clonotypes and omits some of them. The table includes about 38,000 clones, more than 75% detected once. Per the germline V gene, CDR1 is MDHEN and CDR2 is SYDVKM. The CDR3 contains 14 residues. Trimming took 6 bases from V and 0 from J, leaving 12 bases between them. This sequence was found in a female donor with multiple sclerosis, enrolled in a pregnancy study. This specimen was CD8+ T cells from peripheral blood mononuclear cells, taken in the third trimester of pregnancy. The rearrangement joins TRBV28 to TRBJ2-7; D perhaps matches TRBD1 (6 bases). CDR3 protein: CASRLRGRSYEQYF. In nucleotides, the CDR3 is TGTGCCAGCAGGCTCAGGGGCCGCTCCTACGAGCAGTACTTC.